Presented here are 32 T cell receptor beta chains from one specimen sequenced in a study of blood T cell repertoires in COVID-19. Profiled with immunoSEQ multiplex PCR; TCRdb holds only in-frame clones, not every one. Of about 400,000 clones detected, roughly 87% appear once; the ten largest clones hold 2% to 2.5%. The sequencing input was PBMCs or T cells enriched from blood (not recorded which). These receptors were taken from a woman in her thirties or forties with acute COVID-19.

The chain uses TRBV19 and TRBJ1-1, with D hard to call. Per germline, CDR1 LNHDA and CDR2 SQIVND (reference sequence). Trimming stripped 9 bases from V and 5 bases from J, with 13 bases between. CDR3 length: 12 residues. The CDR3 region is CASSPLGTEAFF. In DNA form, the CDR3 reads TGTGCCAGCAGTCCCCTCGGGACTGAAGCTTTCTTT.

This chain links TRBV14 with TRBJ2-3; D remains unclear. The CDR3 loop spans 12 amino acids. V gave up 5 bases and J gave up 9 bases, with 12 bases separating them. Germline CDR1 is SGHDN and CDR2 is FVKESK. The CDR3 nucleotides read TGTGCCAGCAGCGCTATTAGCTGGACGCAGTATTTT. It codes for CASSAISWTQYF. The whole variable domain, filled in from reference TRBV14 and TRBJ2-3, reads EAGVTQFPSHSVIEKGQTVTLRCDPISGHDNLYWYRRVMGKEIKFLLHFVKESKQDESGMPNNRFLAERTGGTYSTLKVQPAELEDSGVYFCASSAISWTQYFGPGTRLTVL.

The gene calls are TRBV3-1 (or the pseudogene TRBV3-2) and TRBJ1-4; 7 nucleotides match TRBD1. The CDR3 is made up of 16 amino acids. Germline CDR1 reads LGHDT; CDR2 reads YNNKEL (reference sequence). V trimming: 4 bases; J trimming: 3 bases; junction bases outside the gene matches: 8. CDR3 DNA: TGTGCCAGCAGCCCGACAGGGTCCGATGCTAATGAAAAACTGTTTTTT. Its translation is CASSPTGSDANEKLFF.

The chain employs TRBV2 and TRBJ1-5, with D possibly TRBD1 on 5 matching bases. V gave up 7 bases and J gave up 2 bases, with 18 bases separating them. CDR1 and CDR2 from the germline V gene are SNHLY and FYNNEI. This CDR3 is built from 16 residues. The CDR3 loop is CASKEQVAVGNQPQHF. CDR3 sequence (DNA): TGTGCCAGCAAAGAACAGGTCGCAGTAGGCAATCAGCCCCAGCATTTT.

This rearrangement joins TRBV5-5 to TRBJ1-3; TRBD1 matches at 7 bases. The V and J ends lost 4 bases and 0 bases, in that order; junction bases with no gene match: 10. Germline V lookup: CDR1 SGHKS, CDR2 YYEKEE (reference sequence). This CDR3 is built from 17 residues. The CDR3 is CASSQTQGQHSGNTIYF. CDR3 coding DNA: TGTGCCAGCAGCCAAACCCAGGGACAGCACTCTGGAAACACCATATATTTT.

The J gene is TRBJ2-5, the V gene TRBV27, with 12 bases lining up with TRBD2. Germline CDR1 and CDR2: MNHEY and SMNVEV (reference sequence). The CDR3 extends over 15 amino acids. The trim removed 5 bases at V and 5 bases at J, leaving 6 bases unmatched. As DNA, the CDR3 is TGTGCCAGCAGTGGACTAGCGGGGATTCTGGAGACCCAGTACTTC. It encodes CASSGLAGILETQYF.

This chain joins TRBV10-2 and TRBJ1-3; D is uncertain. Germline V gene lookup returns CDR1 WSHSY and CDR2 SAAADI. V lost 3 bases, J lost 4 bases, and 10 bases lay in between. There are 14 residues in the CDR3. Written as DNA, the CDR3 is TGCGCCAGCAGTGATTCGGGGTACGGAAACACCATATATTTT. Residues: CASSDSGYGNTIYF.

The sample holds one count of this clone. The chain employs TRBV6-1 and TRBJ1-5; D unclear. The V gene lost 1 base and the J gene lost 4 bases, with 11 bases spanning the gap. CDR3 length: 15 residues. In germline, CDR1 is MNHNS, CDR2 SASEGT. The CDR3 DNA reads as TGTGCCAGCAGTGAAGGACGGGTAGTTAATCAGCCCCAGCATTTT. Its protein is CASSEGRVVNQPQHF.

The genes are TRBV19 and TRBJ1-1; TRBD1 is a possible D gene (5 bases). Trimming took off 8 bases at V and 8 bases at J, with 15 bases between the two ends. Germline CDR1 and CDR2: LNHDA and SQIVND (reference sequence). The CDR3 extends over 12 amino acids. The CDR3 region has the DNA TGTGCCAGTGCAGGGCGAAAGTTCGAAGCTTTCTTT. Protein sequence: CASAGRKFEAFF.

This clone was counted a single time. CDR3 nucleotide sequence: TGTGCCAGCAGCTTAGTTCCAGGTGGAGGGATAGCTTTCTTT. This translates into CASSLVPGGGIAFF. J is TRBJ1-1 and V is TRBV7-9; D ambiguous. Between the trimmed V and J ends, which lost 1 base and 10 bases, there was a span of 16 bases. The length of the CDR3 is 14 residues. Germline V lookup: CDR1 SEHNR, CDR2 FQNEAQ (reference sequence).

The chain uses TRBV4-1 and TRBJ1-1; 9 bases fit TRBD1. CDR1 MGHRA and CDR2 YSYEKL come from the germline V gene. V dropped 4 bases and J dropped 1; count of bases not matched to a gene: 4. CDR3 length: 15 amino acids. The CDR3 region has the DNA TGCGCCAGCAGCCTAGGACAGGGGACGAACACTGAAGCTTTCTTT. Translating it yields CASSLGQGTNTEAFF.

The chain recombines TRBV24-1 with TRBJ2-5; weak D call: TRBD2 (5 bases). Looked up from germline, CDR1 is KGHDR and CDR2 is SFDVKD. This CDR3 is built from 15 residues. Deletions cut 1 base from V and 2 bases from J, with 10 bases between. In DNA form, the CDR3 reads TGTGCCACCAGTGATTTTACCGGGGAGCAAGAGACCCAGTACTTC. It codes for CATSDFTGEQETQYF.

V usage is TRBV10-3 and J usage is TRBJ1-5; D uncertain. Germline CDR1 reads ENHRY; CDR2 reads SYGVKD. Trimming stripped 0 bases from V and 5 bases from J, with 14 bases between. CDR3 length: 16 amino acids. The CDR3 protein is CAISESSWTGDQPQHF. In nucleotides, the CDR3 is TGTGCCATCAGTGAGTCGAGTTGGACTGGGGATCAGCCCCAGCATTTT.

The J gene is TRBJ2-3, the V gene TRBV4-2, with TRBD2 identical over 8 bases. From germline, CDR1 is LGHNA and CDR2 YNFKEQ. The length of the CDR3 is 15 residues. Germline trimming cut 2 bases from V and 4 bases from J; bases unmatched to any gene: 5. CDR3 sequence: CASSQPPGLADTQYF. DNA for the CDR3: TGTGCCAGCAGCCAACCCCCGGGACTAGCAGATACGCAGTATTTT.

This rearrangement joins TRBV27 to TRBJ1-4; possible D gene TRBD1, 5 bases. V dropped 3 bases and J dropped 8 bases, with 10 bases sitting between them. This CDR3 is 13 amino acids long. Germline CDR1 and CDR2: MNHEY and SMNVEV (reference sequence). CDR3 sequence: CASSFRAREKLFF. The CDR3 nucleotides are TGTGCCAGCAGTTTCAGGGCGAGGGAAAAACTGTTTTTT.

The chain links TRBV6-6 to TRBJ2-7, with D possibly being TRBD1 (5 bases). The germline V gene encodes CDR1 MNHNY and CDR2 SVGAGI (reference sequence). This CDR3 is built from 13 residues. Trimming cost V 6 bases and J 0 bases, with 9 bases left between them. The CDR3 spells CASSLTASYEQYF. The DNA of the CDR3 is TGTGCCAGCAGCTTGACAGCCTCCTACGAGCAGTACTTC.

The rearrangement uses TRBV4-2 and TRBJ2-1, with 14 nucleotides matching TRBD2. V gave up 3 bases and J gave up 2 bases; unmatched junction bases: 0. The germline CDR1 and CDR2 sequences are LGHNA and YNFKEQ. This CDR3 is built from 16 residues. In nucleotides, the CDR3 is TGTGCCAGCAGCCAGACTAGCGGGGGGGCCTACAATGAGCAGTTCTTC. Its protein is CASSQTSGGAYNEQFF.

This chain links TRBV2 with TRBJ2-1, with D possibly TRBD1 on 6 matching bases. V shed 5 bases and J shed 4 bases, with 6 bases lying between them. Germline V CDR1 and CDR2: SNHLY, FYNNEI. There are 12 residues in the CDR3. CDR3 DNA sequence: TGTGCCAGCAGTACAGGGTACAATGAGCAGTTCTTC. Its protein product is CASSTGYNEQFF. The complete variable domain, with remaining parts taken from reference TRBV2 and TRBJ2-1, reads EPEVTQTPSHQVTQMGQEVILRCVPISNHLYFYWYRQILGQKVEFLVSFYNNEISEKSEIFDDQFSVERPDGSNFTLKIRSTKLEDSAMYFCASSTGYNEQFFGPGTRLTVL.

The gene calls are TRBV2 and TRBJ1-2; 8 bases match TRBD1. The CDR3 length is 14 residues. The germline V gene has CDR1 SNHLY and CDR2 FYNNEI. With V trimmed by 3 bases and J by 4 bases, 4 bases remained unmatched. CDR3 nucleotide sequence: TGTGCCAGCAGTGAGCAGGGGGCTTCCTATGGCTACACCTTC. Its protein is CASSEQGASYGYTF.

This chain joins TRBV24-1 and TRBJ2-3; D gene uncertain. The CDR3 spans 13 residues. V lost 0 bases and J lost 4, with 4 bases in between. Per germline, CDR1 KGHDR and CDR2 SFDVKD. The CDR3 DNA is TGTGCCACCAGTGATTTGTGGCCAGATACGCAGTATTTT. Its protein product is CATSDLWPDTQYF.

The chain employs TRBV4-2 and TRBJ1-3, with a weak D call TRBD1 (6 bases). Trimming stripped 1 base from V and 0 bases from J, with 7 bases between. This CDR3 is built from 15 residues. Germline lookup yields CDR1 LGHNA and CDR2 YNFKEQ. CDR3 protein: CASSQGTASGNTIYF. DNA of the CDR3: TGTGCCAGCAGCCAAGGGACAGCCTCTGGAAACACCATATATTTT.

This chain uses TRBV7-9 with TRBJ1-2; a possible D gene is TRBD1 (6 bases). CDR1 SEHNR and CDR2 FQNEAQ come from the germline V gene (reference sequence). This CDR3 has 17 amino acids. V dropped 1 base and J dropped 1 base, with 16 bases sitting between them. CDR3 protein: CASSLGDKLSINYGYTF. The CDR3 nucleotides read TGTGCCAGCAGCTTAGGGGACAAACTATCAATTAACTATGGCTACACCTTC.

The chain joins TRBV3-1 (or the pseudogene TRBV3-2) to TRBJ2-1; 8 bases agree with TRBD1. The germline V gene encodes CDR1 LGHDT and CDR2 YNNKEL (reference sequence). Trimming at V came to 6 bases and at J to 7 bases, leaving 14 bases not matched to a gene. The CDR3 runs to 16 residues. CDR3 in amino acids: CASRDQGRTGRNEQFF. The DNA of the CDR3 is TGTGCCAGCAGAGACCAAGGCCGGACAGGGAGGAATGAGCAGTTCTTC.

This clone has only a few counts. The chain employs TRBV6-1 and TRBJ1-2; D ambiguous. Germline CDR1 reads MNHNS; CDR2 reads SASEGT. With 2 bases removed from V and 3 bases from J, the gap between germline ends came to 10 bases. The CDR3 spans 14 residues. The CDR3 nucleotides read TGTGCCAGCAGTGAAACTACACGACACTATGGCTACACCTTC. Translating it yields CASSETTRHYGYTF.

CDR3 in amino acids: CASSRRPGNTIYF. The CDR3 DNA reads as TGTGCCAGCTCCAGGCGCCCTGGAAACACCATATATTTT. This rearrangement joins TRBV5-4 to TRBJ1-3; D ambiguous. V dropped 7 bases and J dropped 2 bases, with 10 bases sitting between them. CDR3 length: 13 residues. The germline V gene encodes CDR1 SGHNT and CDR2 YYREEE (reference sequence).

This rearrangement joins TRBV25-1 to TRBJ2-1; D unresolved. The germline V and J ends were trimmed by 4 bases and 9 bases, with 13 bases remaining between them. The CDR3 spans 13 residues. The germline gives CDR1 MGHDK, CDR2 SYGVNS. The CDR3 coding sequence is TGTGCCAGCAGTGCCCGCGATCCCCGTGAGCAGTTCTTC. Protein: CASSARDPREQFF.

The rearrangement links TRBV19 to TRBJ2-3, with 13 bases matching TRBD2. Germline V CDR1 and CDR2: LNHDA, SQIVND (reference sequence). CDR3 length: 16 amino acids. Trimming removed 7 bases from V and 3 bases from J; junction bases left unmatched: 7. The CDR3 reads CASIAGTSGDTDTQYF. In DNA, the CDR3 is TGTGCCAGTATTGCCGGGACTAGCGGGGATACAGATACGCAGTATTTT.

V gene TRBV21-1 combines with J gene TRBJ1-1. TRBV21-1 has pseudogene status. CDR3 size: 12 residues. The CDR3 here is CAGDRMNTEAFF. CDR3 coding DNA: TGTGCCGGAGATAGGATGAACACTGAAGCTTTCTTT.

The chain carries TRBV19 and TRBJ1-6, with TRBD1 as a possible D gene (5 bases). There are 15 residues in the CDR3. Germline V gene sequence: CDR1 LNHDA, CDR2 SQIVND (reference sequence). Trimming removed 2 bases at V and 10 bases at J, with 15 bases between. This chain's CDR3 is CASSINRPKGSPLHF. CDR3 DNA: TGTGCCAGTAGTATAAACAGGCCGAAAGGGTCACCCCTCCACTTT.

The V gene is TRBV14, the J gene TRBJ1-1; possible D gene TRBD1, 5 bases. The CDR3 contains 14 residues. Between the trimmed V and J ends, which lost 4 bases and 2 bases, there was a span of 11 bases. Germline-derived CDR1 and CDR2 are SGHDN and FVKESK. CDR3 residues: CASSLDRFNTEAFF. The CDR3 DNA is TGTGCCAGCAGCCTCGACAGATTTAACACTGAAGCTTTCTTT.

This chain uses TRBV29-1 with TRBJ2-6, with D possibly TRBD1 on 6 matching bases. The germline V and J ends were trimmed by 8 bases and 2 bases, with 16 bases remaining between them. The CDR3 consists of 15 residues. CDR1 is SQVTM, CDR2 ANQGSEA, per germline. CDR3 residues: CSPLMWGPGANVLTF. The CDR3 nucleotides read TGCAGCCCCCTTATGTGGGGGCCTGGGGCCAACGTCCTGACTTTC.

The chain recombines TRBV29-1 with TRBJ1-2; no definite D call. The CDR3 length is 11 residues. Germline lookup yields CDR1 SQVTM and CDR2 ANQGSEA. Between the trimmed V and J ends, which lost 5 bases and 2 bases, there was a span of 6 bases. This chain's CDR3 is CSVYQNYGYTF. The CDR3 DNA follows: TGCAGCGTTTATCAGAACTATGGCTACACCTTC. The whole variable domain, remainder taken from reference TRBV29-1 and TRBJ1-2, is SAVISQKPSRDICQRGTSLTIQCQVDSQVTMMFWYRQQPGQSLTLIATANQGSEATYESGFVIDKFPISRPNLTFSTLTVSNMSPEDSSIYLCSVYQNYGYTFGSGTRLTVV.